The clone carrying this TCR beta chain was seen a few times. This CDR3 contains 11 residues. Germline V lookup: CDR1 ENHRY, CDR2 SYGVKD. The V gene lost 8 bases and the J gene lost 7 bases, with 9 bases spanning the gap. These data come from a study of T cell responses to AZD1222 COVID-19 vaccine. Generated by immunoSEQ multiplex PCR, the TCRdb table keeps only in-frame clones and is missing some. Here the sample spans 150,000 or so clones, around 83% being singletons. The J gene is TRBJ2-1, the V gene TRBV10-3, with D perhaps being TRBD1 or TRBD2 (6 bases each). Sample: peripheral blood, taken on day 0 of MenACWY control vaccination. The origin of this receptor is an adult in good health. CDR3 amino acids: CAIGGGNEQFF. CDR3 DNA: TGTGCCATCGGAGGGGGAAATGAGCAGTTCTTC.